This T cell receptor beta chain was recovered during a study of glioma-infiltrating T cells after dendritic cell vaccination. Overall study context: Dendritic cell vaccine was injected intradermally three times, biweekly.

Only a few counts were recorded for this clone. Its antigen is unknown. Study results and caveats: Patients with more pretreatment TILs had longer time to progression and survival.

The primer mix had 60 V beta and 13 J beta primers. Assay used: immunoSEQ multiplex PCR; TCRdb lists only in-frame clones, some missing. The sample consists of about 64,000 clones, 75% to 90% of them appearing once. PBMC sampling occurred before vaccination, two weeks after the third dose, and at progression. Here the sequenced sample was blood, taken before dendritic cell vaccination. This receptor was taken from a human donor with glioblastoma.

This chain's CDR3 is CASRGLAGGQNEQFF. CDR3 sequence (DNA): TGTGCCAGCAGGGGACTAGCGGGGGGACAAAATGAGCAGTTCTTC. This chain connects TRBV6-5 to TRBJ2-1; 15 nucleotides line up with TRBD2. V lost 6 bases, J lost 7 bases, and 4 bases stayed unmatched. Germline V gives CDR1 MNHEY, CDR2 SVGAGI. The CDR3 contains 15 residues.